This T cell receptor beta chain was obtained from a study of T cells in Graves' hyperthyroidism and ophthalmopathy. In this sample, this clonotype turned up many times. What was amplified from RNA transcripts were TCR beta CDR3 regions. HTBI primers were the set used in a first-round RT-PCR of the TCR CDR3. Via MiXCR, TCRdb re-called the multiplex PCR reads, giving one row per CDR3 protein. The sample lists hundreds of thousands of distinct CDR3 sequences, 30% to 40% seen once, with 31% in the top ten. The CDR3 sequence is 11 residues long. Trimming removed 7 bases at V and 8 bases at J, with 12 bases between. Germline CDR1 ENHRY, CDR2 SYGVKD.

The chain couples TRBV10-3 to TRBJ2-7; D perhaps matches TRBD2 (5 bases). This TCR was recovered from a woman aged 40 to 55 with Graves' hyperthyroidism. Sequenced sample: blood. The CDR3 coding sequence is TGTGCCATCAATCAGTGGGAGAAGCAGTACTTC. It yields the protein CAINQWEKQYF.